This TCR beta chain was identified during a study of T cells in Graves' hyperthyroidism and ophthalmopathy. RNA transcripts yielded amplified TCR beta CDR3 regions. The primer set for the first-round RT-PCR of the TCR CDR3 was HTBI. One entry per CDR3 protein results from TCRdb running MiXCR on the multiplex PCR reads. The sample holds approximately 490,000 distinct CDR3 sequences; about 22% are singletons and the top ten take about 49%. About this clonotype: What it binds is unknown.

CDR1 and CDR2 (germline): ENHRY, SYGVKD. With 0 bases removed from V and 5 bases from J, the gap between germline ends came to 16 bases. CDR3 length equals 17 residues. Study results and limitations: Ophthalmopathy stood apart from stable hyperthyroidism in a 13 V-J model. Most expanded thyroid clonotypes above 0.001 recurred in blood.

The sequence derives from a woman aged 70-85 years with Graves' ophthalmopathy. The V and J genes are TRBV10-3 and TRBJ2-2, with a tentative D call TRBD2 (6 bases). Sequenced input: blood. The CDR3 DNA follows: TGTGCCATCAGTGAGTCTCGACGCGGGATCCATACCGGGGAGCTGTTTTTT. It codes for CAISESRRGIHTGELFF.